The present entry profiles one T cell receptor beta chain with its context. No antigen is known for it. The data are from a study of T cell responses to AZD1222 COVID-19 vaccine. Study-level findings and limits: Repertoire sampling happened only post peak T cell response. The number of AZD1222 recipients seropositive at baseline was only 5 to 7.

This CDR3 is 16 amino acids long. V trimming: 4 bases; J trimming: 2 bases; junction bases outside the gene matches: 7. Germline lookup yields CDR1 KGHSH and CDR2 LQKENI. Generated by immunoSEQ multiplex PCR, the TCRdb table keeps only in-frame clones and is missing some. This table holds roughly 100,000 clones, approximately 91% found once. Specimen: peripheral blood, collected on day 0 of AZD1222 vaccination. This sequence joins TRBV18 and TRBJ1-2; 10 bases are shared with TRBD1. The source is an adult in good health. The CDR3 sequence is CASSLGQGTFNYGYTF. CDR3 bases: TGTGCCAGCTCACTGGGACAGGGGACCTTCAACTATGGCTACACCTTC. Looking up the rest from reference TRBV18 and TRBJ1-2 gives the full variable domain: NAGVMQNPRHLVRRRGQEARLRCSPMKGHSHVYWYRQLPEEGLKFMVYLQKENIIDESGMPKERFSAEFPKEGPSILRIQQVVRGDSAAYFCASSLGQGTFNYGYTFGSGTRLTVV.